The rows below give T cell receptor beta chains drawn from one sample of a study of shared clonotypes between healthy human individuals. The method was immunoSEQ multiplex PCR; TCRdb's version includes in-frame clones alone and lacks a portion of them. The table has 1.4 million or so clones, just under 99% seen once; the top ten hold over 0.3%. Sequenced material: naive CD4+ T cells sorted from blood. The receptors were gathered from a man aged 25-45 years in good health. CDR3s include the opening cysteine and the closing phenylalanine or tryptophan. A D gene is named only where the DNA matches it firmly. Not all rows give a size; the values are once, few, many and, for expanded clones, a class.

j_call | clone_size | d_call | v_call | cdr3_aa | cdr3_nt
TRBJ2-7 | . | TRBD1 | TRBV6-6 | CASSPDRARFYEQYF | TGTGCCAGCAGTCCGGACAGGGCGCGCTTTTACGAGCAGTACTTC
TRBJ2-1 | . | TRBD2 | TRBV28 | CASIAGGPGFQFF | TGTGCCAGCATAGCGGGAGGGCCGGGTTTCCAGTTCTTC
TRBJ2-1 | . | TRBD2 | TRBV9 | CASSPRASGPSSYNEQFF | TGTGCCAGCAGCCCCCGGGCTAGCGGGCCGAGCTCCTACAATGAGCAGTTCTTC
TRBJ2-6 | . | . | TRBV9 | CASSAQGSGANVLTF | TGTGCCAGCAGCGCCCAGGGCTCTGGGGCCAACGTCCTGACTTTC
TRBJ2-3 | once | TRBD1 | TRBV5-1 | CASSSGLGQGTIRLTDTQYF | TGCGCCAGCAGCTCGGGGCTGGGACAGGGCACGATCCGGCTCACAGATACGCAGTATTTT
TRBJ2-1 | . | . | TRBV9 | CASSVALSLPMGGEQFF | TGTGCCAGCAGCGTAGCTTTGTCCCTCCCCATGGGTGGTGAGCAGTTCTTC
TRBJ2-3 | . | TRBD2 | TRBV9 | CASSVDRVRSGSLVTDTQYF | TGTGCCAGCAGCGTAGACCGCGTGCGCAGCGGGAGTCTTGTCACAGATACGCAGTATTTT
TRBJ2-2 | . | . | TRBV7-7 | CASSATATSHTGELFF | TGTGCCAGCAGCGCGACAGCAACTTCACACACCGGGGAGCTGTTTTTT
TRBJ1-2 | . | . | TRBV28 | CASTQGGGYTF | TGTGCCAGCACCCAAGGGGGTGGCTACACCTTC
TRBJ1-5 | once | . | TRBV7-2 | CASSADVGAGQPQHF | TGTGCCAGCAGCGCCGACGTTGGGGCTGGGCAGCCCCAGCATTTT
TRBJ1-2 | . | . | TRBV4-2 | CASSQGTTNNYGYTF | TGTGCCAGCAGCCAAGGAACGACGAATAACTATGGCTACACCTTC
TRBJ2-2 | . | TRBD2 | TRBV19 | CATKKLAGGDTGELFF | TGTGCCACCAAAAAACTAGCGGGAGGGGACACCGGGGAGCTGTTTTTT
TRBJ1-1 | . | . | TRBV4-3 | CASSQGRGTEAFF | TGCGCCAGCAGCCAGGGGAGGGGCACTGAAGCTTTCTTT
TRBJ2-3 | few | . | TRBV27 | CASSSHTDTQYF | TGTGCCAGCAGTTCCCACACAGATACGCAGTATTTT
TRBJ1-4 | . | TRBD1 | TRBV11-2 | CASSPLRQGGEKLFF | TGTGCCAGCAGCCCCCTTAGACAGGGAGGGGAAAAACTGTTTTTT
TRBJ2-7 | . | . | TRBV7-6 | CASSRAVDYEQYF | TGTGCCAGCAGCCGGGCTGTGGACTACGAGCAGTACTTC
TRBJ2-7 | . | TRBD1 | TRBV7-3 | CASSLMGQGAGEQYF | TGTGCCAGCAGCTTAATGGGACAGGGGGCCGGGGAGCAGTACTTC
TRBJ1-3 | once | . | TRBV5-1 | CASATETGNTIYF | TGCGCCAGCGCGACAGAGACTGGAAACACCATATATTTT
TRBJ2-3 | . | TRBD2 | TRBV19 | CASSRLAFTDTQYF | TGTGCCAGTTCGCGACTAGCGTTTACAGATACGCAGTATTTT
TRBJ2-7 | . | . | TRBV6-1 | CASSSPGRLYEQYF | TGTGCCAGCAGTTCCCCGGGACGGCTCTACGAGCAGTACTTC
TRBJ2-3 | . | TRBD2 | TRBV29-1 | CSVSSGGLGDTQYF | TGCAGCGTTAGTTCGGGAGGGCTCGGGGATACGCAGTATTTT
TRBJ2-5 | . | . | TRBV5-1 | CASSLSWVGQETQYF | TGCGCCAGCAGCTTGAGCTGGGTGGGGCAAGAGACCCAGTACTTC
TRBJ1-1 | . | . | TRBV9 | CASSVDGGSNTEAFF | TGTGCCAGCAGCGTAGACGGGGGGAGTAACACTGAAGCTTTCTTT
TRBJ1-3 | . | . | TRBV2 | CASSEGGGSSGNTIYF | TGTGCCAGCAGTGAGGGGGGAGGGTCCTCTGGAAACACCATATATTTT
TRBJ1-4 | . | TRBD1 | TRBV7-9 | CASSRDRESEKLFF | TGTGCCAGCAGCAGGGACAGGGAATCCGAAAAACTGTTTTTT
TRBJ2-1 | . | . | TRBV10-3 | CAIRDSSYNEQFF | TGTGCCATCAGGGACAGCTCCTACAATGAGCAGTTCTTC
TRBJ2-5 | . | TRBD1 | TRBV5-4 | CASSARTGGGETQYF | TGTGCCAGCAGCGCCAGGACAGGGGGGGGAGAGACCCAGTACTTC
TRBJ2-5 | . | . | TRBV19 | CASRGPAQETQYF | TGTGCCAGTAGGGGTCCAGCTCAAGAGACCCAGTACTTC
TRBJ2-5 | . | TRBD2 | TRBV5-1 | CASSPRTSGRPGETQYF | TGCGCCAGCAGCCCGAGGACTAGCGGGAGGCCAGGGGAGACCCAGTACTTC
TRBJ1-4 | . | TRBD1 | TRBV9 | CASSVEPRQGKLFF | TGTGCCAGCAGCGTAGAGCCTCGACAGGGGAAACTGTTTTTT
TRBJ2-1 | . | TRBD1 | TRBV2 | CASIYRGTANEQFF | TGTGCCAGCATTTACAGGGGGACGGCCAATGAGCAGTTCTTC
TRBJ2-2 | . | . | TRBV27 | CARSTSRSNTGELFF | TGTGCCAGATCTACTAGTCGGTCCAACACCGGGGAGCTGTTTTTT
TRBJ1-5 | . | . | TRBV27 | CASRKAYNQPQHF | TGTGCCAGCAGGAAAGCTTACAATCAGCCCCAGCATTTT
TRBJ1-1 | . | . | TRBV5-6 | CASSPPQNTEAFF | TGTGCCAGCAGCCCCCCACAGAACACTGAAGCTTTCTTT
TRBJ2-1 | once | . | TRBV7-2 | CASSPPGSVEQFF | TGTGCCAGCAGCCCCCCCGGGTCCGTTGAGCAGTTCTTC
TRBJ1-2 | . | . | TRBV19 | CASSITGNYGYTF | TGTGCCAGTAGTATTACAGGGAACTATGGCTACACCTTC
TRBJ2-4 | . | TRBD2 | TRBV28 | CASSLQIGVGRGNIQYF | TGTGCCAGCAGTTTGCAGATTGGGGTGGGGAGGGGAAACATTCAGTACTTC
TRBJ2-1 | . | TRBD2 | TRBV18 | CASSLWTSGPYNEQFF | TGTGCCAGCTCACTTTGGACTAGCGGGCCTTACAATGAGCAGTTCTTC
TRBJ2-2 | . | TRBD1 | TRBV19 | CASSKTGNSNTGELFF | TGTGCCAGTAGTAAGACAGGGAATTCGAACACCGGGGAGCTGTTTTTT
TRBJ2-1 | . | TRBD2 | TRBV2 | CASVGTRGFNEQFF | TGTGCCAGCGTAGGGACTAGGGGATTCAATGAGCAGTTCTTC
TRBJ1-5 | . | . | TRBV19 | CASSLPWGNSNQPQHF | TGTGCCAGTAGTCTCCCGTGGGGGAATAGCAATCAGCCCCAGCATTTT
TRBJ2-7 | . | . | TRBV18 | CASSPTPGGADEQYF | TGTGCCAGCTCCCCTACTCCGGGGGGCGCCGACGAGCAGTACTTC
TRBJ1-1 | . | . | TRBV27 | CASSLSSGSEAFF | TGTGCCAGCAGTTTATCGTCGGGGAGTGAAGCTTTCTTT
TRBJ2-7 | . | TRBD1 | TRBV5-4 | CASSLEGQGREQYF | TGTGCCAGCAGCTTGGAGGGACAGGGTAGGGAGCAGTACTTC
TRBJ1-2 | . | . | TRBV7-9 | CASSIEESFVF | TGTGCCAGCAGCATTGAAGAAAGTTTTGTCTTC
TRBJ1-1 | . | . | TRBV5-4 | CASSLARWGAEAFF | TGTGCCAGCAGCTTGGCCCGTTGGGGGGCTGAAGCTTTCTTT
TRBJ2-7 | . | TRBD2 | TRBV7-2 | CASSLSPRLASNEQYF | TGTGCCAGCAGCTTATCCCCGCGACTAGCCTCCAACGAGCAGTACTTC